Below, 20 T cell receptor beta chains from the same sample are listed, as sequenced in a study of blood T cell repertoires in COVID-19. The repertoire was sequenced with immunoSEQ multiplex PCR; TCRdb's copy has only in-frame clones and lacks some. This table holds under 75,000 clones, about three quarters found once. The specimen was peripheral blood. Receptors were obtained from a woman older than 75 with acute or convalescent COVID-19.

The sample holds one count of this clone. The chain is built from TRBV20-1 and TRBJ2-7; TRBD1 aligns across 8 bases. The V gene end was trimmed by 3 bases and the J gene end by 12 bases; junction bases not matched to a gene: 10. Germline loops: CDR1 DFQATT, CDR2 SNEGSKA (reference sequence). CDR3 length: 12 residues. DNA for the CDR3: TGCAGTGCTAGTAGGGTGGGGACAGGCCTGTACTTC. Amino acids: CSASRVGTGLYF.

Turning to this clone: Mismatch with germline at one junction end may stem from a read error. The genes are TRBV18 and TRBJ2-1; unclear D gene. Looked up from germline, CDR1 is KGHSH and CDR2 is LQKENI. The CDR3 runs to 17 residues. The CDR3 here is CASSPPVQSISYNGQFF. In DNA form, the CDR3 reads TGTGCCAGCTCACCACCGGTACAGAGTATCTCCTACAATGGGCAGTTCTTC.

The V call is TRBV29-1, the J call TRBJ2-1; perhaps TRBD1 as D (10 bases). V was trimmed by 8 bases and J by 3 bases, leaving 23 bases between them. The germline V gene encodes CDR1 SQVTM and CDR2 ANQGSEA. This CDR3 comprises 16 residues. CDR3 sequence (DNA): TGCAGCATCGACAGGGGGCGGCGGGAGGGCTACAATGAGCAGTTCTTC. As protein: CSIDRGRREGYNEQFF.

The rearrangement links TRBV27 to TRBJ2-7, with D possibly TRBD1 on 6 matching bases. The germline V gene has CDR1 MNHEY and CDR2 SMNVEV (reference sequence). Trimming took 5 bases from V and 3 from J, leaving 14 bases between them. The CDR3 runs to 14 residues. The CDR3, as DNA: TGTGCCAGCAGTGGGTGGGGGCGCGGCTACGAGCAGTACTTC. Translating it yields CASSGWGRGYEQYF.

This clone was seen more than once but under ten times. The rearrangement uses TRBV29-1 and TRBJ2-3; 9 positions match TRBD2. Germline V CDR1 and CDR2: SQVTM, ANQGSEA. The CDR3 length is 15 residues. Trimming took 6 bases from V and 0 from J; bases not matched to a gene: 7. As DNA, the CDR3 is TGCAGCGTGGTTCTAGCGGGACCTAGCACAGATACGCAGTATTTT. Its translation is CSVVLAGPSTDTQYF.

The V and J genes are TRBV3-1 (or the pseudogene TRBV3-2) and TRBJ1-2; possible D gene TRBD1, 5 bases. The CDR3 sequence is 16 residues long. The ends were cut back, 3 bases at V and 2 bases at J, with 16 bases in the middle. Germline V gene data show CDR1 as LGHDT and CDR2 as YNNKEL (reference sequence). The CDR3 here is CASSHIFRRQNYGYTF. CDR3 sequence (DNA): TGTGCCAGCAGCCACATCTTCCGGCGACAGAACTATGGCTACACCTTC.

The V and J genes are TRBV28 and TRBJ1-1; D perhaps matches TRBD1 (6 bases). The CDR3 is made up of 14 amino acids. Germline V CDR1 and CDR2: MDHEN, SYDVKM. V was trimmed by 8 bases and J by 1 base, leaving 14 bases between them. DNA of the CDR3: TGTGCCAGCTTTCGCCGGGGACAGAACACTGAAGCTTTCTTT. It specifies CASFRRGQNTEAFF. The entire variable domain, with the rest obtained from reference TRBV28 and TRBJ1-1, is as follows: DVKVTQSSRYLVKRTGEKVFLECVQDMDHENMFWYRQDPGLGLRLIYFSYDVKMKEKGDIPEGYSVSREKKERFSLILESASTNQTSMYLCASFRRGQNTEAFFGQGTRLTVV.

This clone appeared a few times. The CDR3: CSVQGGLGYGYTF. DNA for the CDR3: TGCAGCGTTCAGGGTGGGTTAGGCTATGGCTACACCTTC. The chain is built from TRBV29-1 and TRBJ1-2, with a weak D call TRBD1 (5 bases). V lost 5 bases and J lost 4, with 14 bases in between. Germline assignment: CDR1 SQVTM and CDR2 ANQGSEA. CDR3 length equals 13 residues.

The CDR3 reads CASSLRGLSGPSYNEQFF. For the CDR3, the DNA is TGTGCCAGCAGTCTCAGAGGACTTAGCGGCCCGTCCTACAATGAGCAGTTCTTC. The J gene is TRBJ2-1, the V gene TRBV27; TRBD2 might be the D (6 bases). V was clipped by 5 bases and J by 1 base, with 21 bases between them. The CDR3 is 18 amino acids. The germline V gene encodes CDR1 MNHEY and CDR2 SMNVEV (reference sequence).

The CDR3: CASSLGRGGSEQFF. The CDR3 coding sequence is TGTGCCAGCAGTTTGGGGCGGGGCGGATCTGAGCAGTTCTTC. This chain connects TRBV6-2 or TRBV6-3 to TRBJ2-1; perhaps TRBD2 as D (6 bases). V lost 4 bases and J lost 9, with 16 bases in between. The CDR3 runs 14 residues. The germline V gene has CDR1 MNHEY and CDR2 SVGEGT.

V is TRBV21-1 and J is TRBJ1-5. TRBV21-1 is flagged as a pseudogene. This CDR3 contains 14 residues. Here the CDR3 DNA reads TGTGCCAGCAGCAATAGCGGGGGCAATCAGCCCCAGCATTTT. Translated: CASSNSGGNQPQHF.

Only one count was recorded for this clone. The genes are TRBV19 and TRBJ2-5; 9 bases are shared with TRBD2. Germline V CDR1 and CDR2: LNHDA, SQIVND (reference sequence). CDR3 length equals 16 residues. J gave up 5 bases and V 4 bases, and 11 bases lay outside the gene matches. The CDR3 sequence: CASSRGSGSSTETQYF. The DNA for the CDR3 is TGTGCCAGTAGTAGGGGTAGCGGGAGTAGTACGGAGACCCAGTACTTC.

The chain employs TRBV7-6 and TRBJ1-1; D unresolved. The germline V gene encodes CDR1 SGHVS and CDR2 FNYEAQ. This CDR3 is 15 amino acids long. Deletions cut 7 bases from V and 5 bases from J, with 20 bases between. The CDR3 DNA follows: TGTGCCAGCACCCTCACGACCGGGTATGATACTGAAGCTTTCTTT. As protein: CASTLTTGYDTEAFF. Full variable domain (remainder filled in from reference TRBV7-6 and TRBJ1-1): GAGVSQSPRYKVTKRGQDVALRCDPISGHVSLYWYRQALGQGPEFLTYFNYEAQQDKSGLPNDRFSAERPEGSISTLTIQRTEQRDSAMYRCASTLTTGYDTEAFFGQGTRLTVV.

This clone was seen more than once but under ten times. The V call is TRBV24-1, the J call TRBJ1-2; 8 bases fit TRBD1. The ends lost 8 bases at V and 5 bases at J; junction bases unmatched: 6. CDR3 length equals 13 residues. CDR1 and CDR2 (germline): KGHDR, SFDVKD. CDR3 amino acids: CATTPGQGYGYTF. CDR3 nucleotides: TGTGCCACCACTCCAGGACAGGGTTATGGCTACACCTTC.

The chain joins TRBV7-5 to TRBJ2-7; TRBD1 is the table's D call and was not checked against the DNA. TRBV7-5 is a pseudogene locus. CDR3 size: 20 residues. This CDR3 reads CARSLTHPGKKIKFIYEQYF. The CDR3 DNA reads TGTGCCAGAAGCTTAACCCACCCAGGGAAGAAAATTAAGTTCATCTACGAGCAGTACTTC.

The rearrangement joins TRBV27 to TRBJ2-1, with D possibly being TRBD2 (6 bases). From germline, CDR1 is MNHEY and CDR2 SMNVEV (reference sequence). Trimming removed 2 bases from V and 7 bases from J, with 6 bases in between. This CDR3 spans 12 amino acids. The CDR3 bases are TGTGCCAGCAGTTTAAGCGGGAATGAGCAGTTCTTC. Translated: CASSLSGNEQFF.

This clone was seen a handful of times. The V and J genes are TRBV7-8 and TRBJ1-4; no definite D call. From germline, CDR1 is SGHVS and CDR2 FQNEAQ. The CDR3 extends over 14 amino acids. The V and J ends lost 2 bases and 7 bases respectively, with 11 bases between them. CDR3 amino acids: CASSLMPAAEKLFF. CDR3 bases: TGTGCCAGCAGCTTAATGCCGGCGGCTGAAAAACTGTTTTTT.

CDR3 protein: CASRGVSAPNTEAFF. DNA of the CDR3: TGTGCCAGTAGAGGGGTATCCGCGCCGAACACTGAAGCTTTCTTT. V gene TRBV19 combines with J gene TRBJ1-1, with D tentatively TRBD1 (5 bases). V was cut by 6 bases and J by 1 base, with 15 bases left in between. This CDR3 has 15 amino acids. The germline CDR1 and CDR2 sequences are LNHDA and SQIVND (reference sequence).

The rearrangement uses TRBV15 and TRBJ2-3, with D hard to call. Trimming took off 3 bases at V and 9 bases at J, with 16 bases between the two ends. The CDR3 contains 14 residues. CDR1 is LNHNV, CDR2 YYDKDF, per germline (reference sequence). Here the CDR3 DNA reads TGTGCCACCAGCAGGGCTCAGGCAGCTGGCACGCAGTATTTT. Its protein is CATSRAQAAGTQYF.

The V call is TRBV28, the J call TRBJ1-2; possibly TRBD1 for D (5 bases). CDR1 MDHEN and CDR2 SYDVKM come from the germline V gene. With 7 bases removed from V and 5 bases from J, the gap between germline ends came to 20 bases. The CDR3 covers 15 residues. DNA for the CDR3: TGTGCCAGCAACCTCATTACGACAGCCCCGTATGGCTACACCTTC. Protein: CASNLITTAPYGYTF.